This T cell receptor beta chain was found in a study of T cells after yellow fever vaccination. Notes on the study in general: Abundant clonotypes from the bulk population could get into FACS-sorted repertoires as contaminants. Researchers noted that a small share of clonotypes showed up in both CD4 and CD8 compartments. Reappearance after the booster was seen for most primary-vaccination clones, at 95% to 98% CD4 and 80% to 90% CD8.

From the 5' RACE reads, TCRdb called clonotypes with MiXCR, one entry per CDR3 protein. The sample has roughly 310,000 distinct CDR3 sequences, roughly 8.7% seen once. As to this clonotype: Its target is unknown.

The CDR3 runs to 17 residues. CDR1 LGHNA and CDR2 YNFKEQ come from the germline V gene. V lost 0 bases to trimming and J lost 5 bases, with 19 bases between them. The V and J genes are TRBV4-2 and TRBJ1-2; possible D gene TRBD1, 5 bases. The sequence was collected from a man between 18 and 29 years old who received the YFV17D yellow fever vaccine. The sample was PBMCs, taken on the day of the first yellow fever vaccination. CDR3 DNA sequence: TGTGCCAGCAGCCAAGATATCGGGGCGGGGACTGGGTATGGCTACACCTTC. Protein product: CASSQDIGAGTGYGYTF.